This TCR beta chain is from a study of T-cell reconstitution after alpha-beta-depleted transplantation in children. The study, taken as a whole, reports: A year had passed since transplant, and T-cell counts and diversity by then came mostly from newly produced T cells. Alpha-beta T cells present about two months after transplant were reported to originate from several hundred expanded graft clones.

Germline CDR1 reads LGHNA; CDR2 reads YSLEER. The V end lost 0 bases, the J end lost 2 bases, and 11 bases lay between the germline ends. The CDR3 is 15 residues long. Preparation of the TCRbeta library was carried out with unique molecular identifiers. MiXCR was run by TCRdb on the PCR reads, yielding one entry per CDR3 protein. The table lists 550,000 to 600,000 distinct CDR3 sequences, approximately 22% of them singletons. This clonotype was recorded many times. Its specificity is unknown. The sequencing here drew on PBMCs, mostly from graft donor cells, taken 360 days after TCRalphabeta/CD19-depleted stem cell transplant. The clonotype comes from a boy younger than two who had a stem cell transplant for acute myeloid leukemia, so the T cells may come from the graft donor. The rearrangement links TRBV4-3 to TRBJ2-7; no firm D call. CDR3 sequence reads: CASSQEIGQAYEQYF. For the CDR3, the DNA is TGCGCCAGCAGCCAAGAAATTGGGCAGGCCTACGAGCAGTACTTC.